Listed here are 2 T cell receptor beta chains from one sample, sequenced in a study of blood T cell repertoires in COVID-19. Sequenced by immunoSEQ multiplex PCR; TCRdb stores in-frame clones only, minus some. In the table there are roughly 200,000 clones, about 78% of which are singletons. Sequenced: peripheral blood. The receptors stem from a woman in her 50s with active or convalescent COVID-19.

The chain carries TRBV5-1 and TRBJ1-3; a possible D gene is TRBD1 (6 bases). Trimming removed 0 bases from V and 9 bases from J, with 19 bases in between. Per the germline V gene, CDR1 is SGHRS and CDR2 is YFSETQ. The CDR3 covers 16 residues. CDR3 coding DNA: TGCGCCAGCAGCTTGGGACTTCCTTTCGCCAGGGGCACCATATATTTT. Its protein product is CASSLGLPFARGTIYF.

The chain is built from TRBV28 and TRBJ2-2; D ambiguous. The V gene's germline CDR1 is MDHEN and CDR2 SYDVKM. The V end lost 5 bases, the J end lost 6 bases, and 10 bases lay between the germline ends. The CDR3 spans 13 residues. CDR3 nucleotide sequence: TGTGCCAGCAGTAAAGCCGTGTCCGGGGAGCTGTTTTTT. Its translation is CASSKAVSGELFF.